This paragraph reports one T cell receptor beta chain. The antigen remains unidentified. The data originate from a study of beta chain features in type 1 diabetes. The study's findings and limits: For TCRB rearrangement, an influence of HLA type remained unresolved here. Patients' naive, central memory and Treg TCRB repertoires seemed closer to one another than those of healthy donors. The study found moderately but significantly shorter TCRB CDR3s in all four CD4+ subsets of Type 1 diabetes patients.

Germline CDR1 is MGHDK and CDR2 is SYGVNS. The V end was cut by 1 base, the J end by 5 bases, with 8 bases between. The CDR3 sequence is 14 residues long. One heparinised draw, averaging roughly 0.12 L, was taken per donor. The investigators reverse transcribed all of the isolated RNA, so they sequenced expressed TCRB transcripts. TCRdb's table, derived via immunoSEQ multiplex PCR, lists solely in-frame clones and lacks some. This sample has approximately 470,000 clones, with roughly 31% found just once. The sample consisted of naive CD4+ T cells from blood. This TCR came from a man in his late teens or twenties in good health. The chain carries TRBV25-1 and TRBJ2-2; no reliable D call. CDR3 residues: CASSELENTGELFF. For the CDR3, the DNA is TGTGCCAGCAGTGAATTGGAAAATACCGGGGAGCTGTTTTTT.